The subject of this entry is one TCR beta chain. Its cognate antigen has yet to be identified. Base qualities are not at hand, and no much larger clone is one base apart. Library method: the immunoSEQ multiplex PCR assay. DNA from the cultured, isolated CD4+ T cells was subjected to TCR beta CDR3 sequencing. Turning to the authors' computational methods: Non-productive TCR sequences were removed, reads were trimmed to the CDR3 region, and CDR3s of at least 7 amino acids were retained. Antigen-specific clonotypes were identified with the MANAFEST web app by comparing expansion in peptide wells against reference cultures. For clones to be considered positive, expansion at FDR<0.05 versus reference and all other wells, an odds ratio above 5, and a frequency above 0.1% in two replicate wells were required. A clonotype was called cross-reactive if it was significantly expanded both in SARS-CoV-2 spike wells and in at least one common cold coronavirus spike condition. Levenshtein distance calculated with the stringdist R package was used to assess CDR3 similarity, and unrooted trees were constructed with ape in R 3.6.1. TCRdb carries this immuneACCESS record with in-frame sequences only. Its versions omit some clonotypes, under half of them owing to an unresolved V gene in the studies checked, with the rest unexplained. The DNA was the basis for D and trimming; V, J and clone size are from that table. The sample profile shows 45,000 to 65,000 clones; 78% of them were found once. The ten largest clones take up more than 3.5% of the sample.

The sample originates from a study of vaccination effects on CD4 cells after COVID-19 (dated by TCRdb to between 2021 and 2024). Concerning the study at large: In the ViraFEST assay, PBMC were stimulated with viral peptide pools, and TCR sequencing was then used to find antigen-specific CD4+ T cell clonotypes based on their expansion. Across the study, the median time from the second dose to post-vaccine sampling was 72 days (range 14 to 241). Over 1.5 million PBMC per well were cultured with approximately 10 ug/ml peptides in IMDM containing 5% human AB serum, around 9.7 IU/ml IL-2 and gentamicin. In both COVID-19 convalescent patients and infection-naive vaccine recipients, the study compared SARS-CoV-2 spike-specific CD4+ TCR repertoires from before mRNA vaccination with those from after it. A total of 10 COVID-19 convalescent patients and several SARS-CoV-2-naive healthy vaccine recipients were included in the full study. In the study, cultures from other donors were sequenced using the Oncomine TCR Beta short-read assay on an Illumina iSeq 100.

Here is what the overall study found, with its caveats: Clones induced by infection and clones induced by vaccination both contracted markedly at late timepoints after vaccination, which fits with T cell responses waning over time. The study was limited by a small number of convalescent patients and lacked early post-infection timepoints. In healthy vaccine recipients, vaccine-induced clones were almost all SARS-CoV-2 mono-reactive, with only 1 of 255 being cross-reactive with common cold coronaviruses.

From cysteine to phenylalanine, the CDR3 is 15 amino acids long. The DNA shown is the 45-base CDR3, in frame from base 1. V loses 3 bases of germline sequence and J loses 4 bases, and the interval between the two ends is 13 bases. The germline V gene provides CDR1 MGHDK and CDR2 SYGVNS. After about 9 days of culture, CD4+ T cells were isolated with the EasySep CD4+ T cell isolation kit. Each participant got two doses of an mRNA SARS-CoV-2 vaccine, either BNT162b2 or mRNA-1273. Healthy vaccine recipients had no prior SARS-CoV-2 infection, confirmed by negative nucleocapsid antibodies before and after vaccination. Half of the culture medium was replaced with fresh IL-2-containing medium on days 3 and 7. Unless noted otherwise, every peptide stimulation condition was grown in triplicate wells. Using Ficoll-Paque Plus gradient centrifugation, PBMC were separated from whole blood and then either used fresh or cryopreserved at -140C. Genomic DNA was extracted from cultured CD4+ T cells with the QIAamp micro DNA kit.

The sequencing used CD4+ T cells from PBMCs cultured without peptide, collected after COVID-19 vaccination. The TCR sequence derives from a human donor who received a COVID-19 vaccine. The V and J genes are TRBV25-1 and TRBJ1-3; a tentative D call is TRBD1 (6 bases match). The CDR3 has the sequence CASSEPDRGGNTIYF. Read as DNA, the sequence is TGTGCCAGCAGTGAGCCGGACAGAGGGGGAAACACCATATATTTT.